Listed below are T cell receptor beta chains from one sample, sequenced in a study of CD4 T cells in relation to SARS-CoV-2 and coronaviruses. Their cognate antigens are unknown. Sequencing was performed with immunoSEQ multiplex PCR; in TCRdb, only in-frame clones are kept and a portion is missing. The table has 40,000 to 50,000 clones, 84% seen once. Sequencing was carried out using naive CD4+ T cells from PBMCs, cultured in vitro. The receptor source for this set is an adult with COVID-19. The CDR3 runs from the conserved cysteine through the conserved F or W. Each record gives: J gene, V gene, D gene, clone size, CDR3 protein, CDR3 DNA. The D gene is left open where the match is weak. The size field is filled for only some rows; it gives once, few, many or a size class.

J gene: TRBJ1-3
V gene: TRBV30
D gene: .
clone size: .
CDR3 protein: CAWSLTTSHHSGNTIYF
CDR3 DNA: TGTGCCTGGAGTCTCACCACTAGTCACCACTCTGGAAACACCATATATTTT

J gene: TRBJ2-1
V gene: TRBV6-1
D gene: TRBD2
clone size: .
CDR3 protein: CASSGASGRNNEQFF
CDR3 DNA: TGTGCCAGCAGTGGAGCTAGCGGGAGAAACAATGAGCAGTTCTTC

J gene: TRBJ2-7
V gene: TRBV10-3
D gene: .
clone size: .
CDR3 protein: CAIGESVSYEQYF
CDR3 DNA: TGTGCCATCGGGGAATCCGTTTCCTACGAGCAGTACTTC

J gene: TRBJ1-6
V gene: TRBV28
D gene: .
clone size: .
CDR3 protein: CASSPGGYNSPLHF
CDR3 DNA: TGTGCCAGCAGCCCGGGGGGGTATAATTCACCCCTCCACTTT

J gene: TRBJ2-5
V gene: TRBV7-9
D gene: TRBD1
clone size: .
CDR3 protein: CASRQGVAPQYF
CDR3 DNA: TGTGCCAGCAGACAGGGGGTCGCGCCCCAGTACTTC

J gene: TRBJ2-1
V gene: TRBV24-1
D gene: TRBD2
clone size: .
CDR3 protein: CATAAALAGYNEQFF
CDR3 DNA: TGTGCCACCGCCGCCGCCCTAGCGGGCTACAATGAGCAGTTCTTC

J gene: TRBJ2-5
V gene: TRBV18
D gene: .
clone size: .
CDR3 protein: CASSPYRQAEKETQYF
CDR3 DNA: TGTGCCAGCTCACCTTACCGACAGGCTGAGAAAGAGACCCAGTACTTC

J gene: TRBJ2-5
V gene: TRBV20-1
D gene: .
clone size: .
CDR3 protein: CSASIVAEETQYF
CDR3 DNA: TGCAGTGCTAGTATAGTAGCGGAAGAGACCCAGTACTTC

J gene: TRBJ2-1
V gene: TRBV19
D gene: .
clone size: .
CDR3 protein: CASSILQGSYNEQFF
CDR3 DNA: TGTGCCAGTAGTATTCTACAGGGCAGCTACAATGAGCAGTTCTTC

J gene: TRBJ2-7
V gene: TRBV28
D gene: .
clone size: .
CDR3 protein: CASSPDSSYEQYF
CDR3 DNA: TGTGCCAGCAGTCCTGACTCTTCCTACGAGCAGTACTTC

J gene: TRBJ2-2
V gene: TRBV7-8
D gene: TRBD1
clone size: once
CDR3 protein: CASSLVGGWNAGELFF
CDR3 DNA: TGTGCCAGCAGCTTAGTAGGGGGCTGGAACGCCGGGGAGCTGTTTTTT

J gene: TRBJ2-3
V gene: TRBV7-9
D gene: TRBD1
clone size: once
CDR3 protein: CASSSDRGPVGQQYF
CDR3 DNA: TGTGCCAGCAGCTCGGACAGGGGCCCTGTCGGCCAGCAGTATTTT

J gene: TRBJ1-5
V gene: TRBV10-2
D gene: TRBD1
clone size: .
CDR3 protein: CASSKDRGWDQPQHF
CDR3 DNA: TGCGCCAGCAGTAAGGACAGGGGTTGGGATCAGCCCCAGCATTTT

J gene: TRBJ2-2
V gene: TRBV5-1
D gene: TRBD2
clone size: .
CDR3 protein: CASTQAGAVDTGELFF
CDR3 DNA: TGCGCCAGCACCCAGGCGGGAGCGGTGGACACCGGGGAGCTGTTTTTT

J gene: TRBJ2-2
V gene: TRBV12-3/TRBV12-4
D gene: TRBD1
clone size: .
CDR3 protein: CAGTAGGELFF
CDR3 DNA: TGTGCCGGGACAGCTGGCGGGGAGCTGTTTTTT

J gene: TRBJ2-2
V gene: TRBV4-2
D gene: .
clone size: .
CDR3 protein: CASSQDKARGSNTGELFF
CDR3 DNA: TGTGCCAGCAGCCAAGACAAGGCAAGGGGCAGCAACACCGGGGAGCTGTTTTTT

J gene: TRBJ2-1
V gene: TRBV3-1/TRBV3-2
D gene: TRBD2
clone size: .
CDR3 protein: CASSSRGAREGNEQFF
CDR3 DNA: TGTGCCAGCAGCTCAAGGGGGGCGCGGGAGGGTAATGAGCAGTTCTTC

J gene: TRBJ2-5
V gene: TRBV19
D gene: TRBD1
clone size: .
CDR3 protein: CASSIRDRTAQYF
CDR3 DNA: TGTGCCAGTAGTATTAGGGACAGGACGGCCCAGTACTTC